This TCR beta chain was found in a study of blood T cells in healthy people across ages. General study points: The study found more naive CD4+ cells and higher diversity in long-lived than aged donors. Naive T cell percentage and TCR beta diversity correlated strongly.

The study drew donors from healthy Caucasian individuals in Russia aged roughly 6 to 100. As concerns this clonotype: Its specificity is not known.

Then a second PCR, running roughly 7 to 11 cycles, was carried out with a sample-barcoded 5' primer and a J-beta primer mix. In TCRdb, the 5' RACE reads were re-called with MiXCR into one record per CDR3 protein. The data hold 750,000 to 850,000 distinct CDR3 sequences, with 20% to 25% observed a single time. This same sample was also taken into another study, of T cells of mothers and their children.

The receptor comes from a boy aged 5-17 years in good health. The specimen was blood.

CDR3 residues: CASSHDGDRGTDTQYF. The CDR3 nucleotides read TGTGCCAGCAGCCACGACGGGGACAGGGGAACAGATACGCAGTATTTT. The chain uses TRBV12-3 or TRBV12-4 and TRBJ2-3, with TRBD1 identical over 10 bases. V lost 6 bases to trimming and J lost 3 bases; unmatched junction nucleotides: 9. The CDR3 is 16 residues long.